The clone carrying this TCR beta chain was seen more than once but under ten times. Its target is unknown. The entry originates in a study of T cells in Graves' hyperthyroidism and ophthalmopathy. Study-wide points: Through a model of 13 V-J features, ophthalmopathy was separated from stable hyperthyroidism. Blood held most thyroid clonotypes expanded above 0.001 frequency.

Patients with uncontrolled infections, other autoimmune diseases, pregnancy or lactation were excluded. With 5 bases removed from V and 0 bases from J, the gap between germline ends came to 17 bases. This CDR3 spans 17 amino acids. Germline V gene lookup returns CDR1 SGHVS and CDR2 FQNEAQ. The investigators amplified TCR beta CDR3 regions from RNA transcripts. An initial round of RT-PCR targeting the TCR CDR3 relied on the HTBI primer set. TCRdb fed the multiplex PCR reads into MiXCR, producing one record per CDR3 protein. In the table there are about 720,000 distinct CDR3 sequences, about a sixth of which are singletons.

This receptor was taken from a man aged 18 to 30 with Graves' hyperthyroidism. The sample was blood. The J gene is TRBJ2-1, the V gene TRBV7-8; D is ambiguous. CDR3 sequence (DNA): TGTGCCAGCAGCACCCCCCGGACGGCGAGCTCCTACAATGAGCAGTTCTTC. Translated: CASSTPRTASSYNEQFF. Full variable domain (remainder filled in from reference TRBV7-8 and TRBJ2-1): GAGVSQSPRYKVAKRGQDVALRCDPISGHVSLFWYQQALGQGPEFLTYFQNEAQLDKSGLPSDRFFAERPEGSVSTLKIQRTQQEDSAVYLCASSTPRTASSYNEQFFGPGTRLTVL.